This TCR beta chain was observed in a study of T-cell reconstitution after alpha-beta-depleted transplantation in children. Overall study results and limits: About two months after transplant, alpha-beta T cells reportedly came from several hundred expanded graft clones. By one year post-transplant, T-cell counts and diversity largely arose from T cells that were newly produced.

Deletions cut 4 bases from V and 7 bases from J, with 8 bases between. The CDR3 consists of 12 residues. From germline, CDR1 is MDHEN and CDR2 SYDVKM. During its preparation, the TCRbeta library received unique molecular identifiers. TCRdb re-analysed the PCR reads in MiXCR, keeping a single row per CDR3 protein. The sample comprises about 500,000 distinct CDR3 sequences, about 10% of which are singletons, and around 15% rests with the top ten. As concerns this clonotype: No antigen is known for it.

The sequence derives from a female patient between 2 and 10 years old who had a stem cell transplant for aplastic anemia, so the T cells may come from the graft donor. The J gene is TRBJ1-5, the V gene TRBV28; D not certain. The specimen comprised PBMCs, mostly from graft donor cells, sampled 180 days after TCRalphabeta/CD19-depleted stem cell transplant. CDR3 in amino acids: CASSYSEQPQHF. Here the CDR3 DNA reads TGTGCCAGCAGTTATTCGGAGCAGCCCCAGCATTTT. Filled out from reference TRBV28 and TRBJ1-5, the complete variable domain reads DVKVTQSSRYLVKRTGEKVFLECVQDMDHENMFWYRQDPGLGLRLIYFSYDVKMKEKGDIPEGYSVSREKKERFSLILESASTNQTSMYLCASSYSEQPQHFGDGTRLSIL.